The 7 T cell receptor beta chains in this list originate from one sample, sequenced in a study of blood T cell repertoires in COVID-19. Using immunoSEQ multiplex PCR, the repertoire was profiled, and TCRdb retains in-frame clones only, with some absent. Of around 250,000 clones in the sample, 86% were seen once. The sample taken for sequencing was peripheral blood. Source of these receptors: an elderly man with acute or convalescent COVID-19.

J is TRBJ2-5 and V is TRBV15; 8 nucleotides align to TRBD2. The germline V gene encodes CDR1 LNHNV and CDR2 YYDKDF (reference sequence). The CDR3 is 18 amino acids. The J segment lost 0 bases and the V segment lost 0 bases, leaving 9 bases of the junction unmatched. CDR3 bases: TGTGCCACCAGCAGAGATTCCTTTGGCGGGGGGTACCAAGAGACCCAGTACTTC. The encoded protein is CATSRDSFGGGYQETQYF.

This chain joins TRBV11-2 and TRBJ1-2; D possibly corresponds to TRBD1 (5 bases). The CDR3 runs 15 residues. V lost 2 bases and J 7 bases, leaving 17 bases between the germline ends. Germline CDR1 and CDR2: SGHAT and FQNNGV. In nucleotides, the CDR3 is TGTGCCAGCAGCTTAACCGGGGGGGGTTTAACTGGCTACACCTTC. Amino acids: CASSLTGGGLTGYTF.

In its sample, this clone was seen once. The V gene is TRBV7-2, the J gene TRBJ1-4; unclear D gene. V was trimmed by 5 bases and J by 1 base, leaving 5 bases between them. Germline CDR1 SGHTA, CDR2 FQGNSA. CDR3 size: 13 residues. The CDR3, as DNA: TGTGCCAGCAGCCCGAGAACTAATGAAAAACTGTTTTTT. It specifies CASSPRTNEKLFF.

This chain connects TRBV19 to TRBJ2-5, with D possibly being TRBD1 (6 bases). Between the trimmed V and J ends, which lost 3 bases and 7 bases, there was a span of 9 bases. The CDR3 is 12 residues long. Germline CDR1 is LNHDA and CDR2 is SQIVND (reference sequence). CDR3 loop: CASSMIRGTQYF. In DNA, the CDR3 is TGTGCCAGTAGTATGATCAGGGGGACCCAGTACTTC.

V is TRBV12-5 and J is TRBJ2-6; the match to TRBD2 covers 7 bases. Germline loops: CDR1 LGHNT, CDR2 FRNRAP. This CDR3 is built from 16 residues. The CDR3, as DNA: TGTGCCTCTAGCGGACCATCCGAATCTGGGGCCAACGTCCTGACTTTC. This translates into CASSGPSESGANVLTF.

This clone has only a few counts. The chain carries TRBV12-3 or TRBV12-4 and TRBJ2-5, with D perhaps TRBD1 (6 bases). V shed 3 bases and J shed 3 bases, with 8 bases lying between them. The CDR3 is 13 residues long. The CDR3 sequence is CASSFNREETQYF. CDR3 coding DNA: TGTGCCAGCAGTTTCAACAGGGAAGAGACCCAGTACTTC.

The genes are TRBV7-8 and TRBJ2-5; 7 bases match TRBD2. The CDR3 covers 13 residues. The V segment lost 3 bases and the J segment 5 bases; nucleotides outside the gene matches: 3. Germline CDR1 reads SGHVS; CDR2 reads FQNEAQ. The CDR3 coding sequence is TGTGCCAGCAGCTTCGGACTAGGGGAGACCCAGTACTTC. Its protein product is CASSFGLGETQYF.